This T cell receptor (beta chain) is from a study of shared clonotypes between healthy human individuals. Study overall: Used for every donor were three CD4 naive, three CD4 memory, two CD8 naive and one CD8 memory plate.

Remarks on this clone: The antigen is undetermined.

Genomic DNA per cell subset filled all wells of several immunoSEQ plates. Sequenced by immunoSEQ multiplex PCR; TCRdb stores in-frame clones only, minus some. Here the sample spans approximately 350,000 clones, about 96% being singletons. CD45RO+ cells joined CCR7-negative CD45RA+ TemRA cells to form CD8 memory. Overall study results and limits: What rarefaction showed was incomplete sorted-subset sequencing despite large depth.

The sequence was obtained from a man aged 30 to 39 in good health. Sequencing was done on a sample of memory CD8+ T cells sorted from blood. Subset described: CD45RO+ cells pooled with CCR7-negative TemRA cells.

The CDR3 loop is CASSLAGGGWETQYF. CDR3 DNA: TGTGCCAGCAGCTTAGCGGGAGGCGGTTGGGAGACCCAGTACTTC. V gene TRBV7-2 combines with J gene TRBJ2-5, with D possibly matching TRBD2 (6 bases). Germline V gene sequence: CDR1 SGHTA, CDR2 FQGNSA. This CDR3 is built from 15 residues. The V end was cut by 0 bases, the J end by 5 bases, with 13 bases between.